This T cell receptor (beta chain) is from a study of human T cells and chemical hapten exposure. Study in general: After 6 days, upper back 0.01% DPC patch tests were scored. Patients, a majority of them female, were diagnosed with alopecia areata, totalis or universalis. Study-level results: In comparison with controls, expanded TCRs gave rise to a significantly larger number of large CDR3 similarity clusters.

Germline V gives CDR1 SGHRS, CDR2 YFSETQ. The CDR3 covers 15 residues. The V gene end was trimmed by 3 bases and the J gene end by 5 bases; junction bases not matched to a gene: 8. In the library, unique molecular identifiers were attached to individual cDNA molecules. TCRdb reprocessed the RACE reads via MiXCR and lists one record per CDR3 protein. The sample has 190,000 or so distinct CDR3 sequences; more than 25% are singletons. This clonotype was seen only a few times. Its target is unknown. Described time point: pre-sensitization, week 0. Treatment denoted: therapeutic diphenylcyclopropenone sensitization with weekly scalp DPC.

The TCR sequence derives from a woman in her 30s with alopecia areata. Some clones in this sample may be carry-over from other donors' samples. This chain links TRBV5-1 with TRBJ1-1, with 9 bases identical to TRBD1. The starting material was whole blood, obtained in connection with sensitization to the hapten diphenylcyclopropenone (DPC). CDR3 sequence (DNA): TGCGCCAGCAGCTCGGACAGGGGAGGTAGTACTGAAGCTTTCTTT. Translated, it gives CASSSDRGGSTEAFF.